One and the same sample provided the 11 T cell receptor beta chains below, sequenced in a study of CD8 T cells in ankylosing spondylitis (dated by TCRdb to 2016 to 2017). Receptors were amplified or captured by 5' RACE. Reads for this sample came from an Illumina HiSeq 2500. Using fastp trimming at Q25 and MiXCR clonotype assembly, TCRdb reanalyzed the public sequencing data and kept in-frame beta chains. Merged by CDR3 protein, the rows form single entries marked with the most common genes and DNA. Across this sample there are 650,000 to 800,000 distinct CDR3 sequences, with under 20% seen only once. Of the sample, roughly a fifth falls within the top ten clones. These receptors have no known antigen. The study at large found these results: A TCR beta motif made up of several highly homologous amino acid variants appeared to be characteristic of blood from ankylosing spondylitis patients.

The sequenced material came from blood, either unsorted or a sorted T cell fraction (not recorded which). These receptors originate from a male donor with ankylosing spondylitis.

The rearrangement uses TRBV21-1 and TRBJ2-7; the table gives TRBD1 as D, unverified against the DNA. TRBV21-1 is designated a pseudogene. The CDR3 runs to 20 residues. The CDR3 loop is CASSTRSDRGSYRGLYEQYF. CDR3 DNA sequence: TGTGCCAGCAGCACCCGATCGGACAGAGGGTCCTATCGCGGACTCTACGAGCAGTACTTC.

The chain links TRBV12-3 or TRBV12-4 to TRBJ1-6; D is unclear. With 7 bases removed from V and 4 bases from J, the gap between germline ends came to 11 bases. The CDR3 totals 14 residues. The CDR3, as DNA: TGTGCCAGCAAGATTGACTCGTATAATTCACCCCTCCACTTT. It encodes CASKIDSYNSPLHF.

This clonotype was found a few times. The V and J genes are TRBV4-1 and TRBJ2-3, with 7 bases identical to TRBD2. The V gene end was trimmed by 0 bases and the J gene end by 0 bases; junction bases not matched to a gene: 6. The V gene's germline CDR1 is MGHRA and CDR2 YSYEKL. The CDR3 contains 17 residues. DNA of the CDR3: TGCGCCAGCAGCCAAGAAAAAAGCGGGACTAGCACAGATACGCAGTATTTT. Residues: CASSQEKSGTSTDTQYF.

This clonotype was detected only a few times. The chain couples TRBV16 to TRBJ1-1, with no clear D. CDR3 size: 19 residues. From germline, CDR1 is KGHSY and CDR2 FQNENV. The V end lost 3 bases, the J end lost 2 bases, and 25 bases lay between the germline ends. CDR3 in DNA: TGTGCCAGCAGCCACCTTTCCCGCTCACAAGGAGGGTTTAACACTGAAGCTTTCTTT. Encoded protein: CASSHLSRSQGGFNTEAFF. The full variable domain, with the rest looked up from reference TRBV16 and TRBJ1-1, is GEEVAQTPKHLVRGEGQKAKLYCAPIKGHSYVFWYQQVLKNEFKFLISFQNENVFDETGMPKERFSAKCLPNSPCSLEIQATKLEDSAVYFCASSHLSRSQGGFNTEAFFGQGTRLTVV.

This clonotype was found a few times. The chain combines TRBV9 with TRBJ1-6, with TRBD1 matching 10 bases. CDR3 length: 15 residues. J gave up 7 bases and V 3 bases, and 4 bases lay outside the gene matches. Per germline, CDR1 SGDLS and CDR2 YYNGEE. Here the CDR3 reads CASSAWTGGNSPLHF. As DNA, the CDR3 is TGTGCCAGCAGCGCTTGGACAGGGGGAAATTCACCCCTCCACTTT.

This sequence joins TRBV5-1 and TRBJ2-1; D may be TRBD2 (6 bases). Looked up from germline, CDR1 is SGHRS and CDR2 is YFSETQ. V lost 4 bases and J 5 bases, leaving 16 bases between the germline ends. This CDR3 has 15 residues. The CDR3 DNA reads as TGCGCCAGCAGCCCCCTGGGGGGAATTGACAATGAGCAGTTCTTC. Its protein is CASSPLGGIDNEQFF.

This clonotype occurred a few times. V gene TRBV12-3 or TRBV12-4 combines with J gene TRBJ1-1; D is perhaps TRBD1 (6 bases). Trimming pared 5 bases from V and 7 bases from J, leaving 20 bases between. This CDR3 spans 15 amino acids. For the CDR3, the DNA is TGTGCCAGCAGTCCAAGAAGGACAGTCGGGGATGAAGCTTTCTTT. It codes for CASSPRRTVGDEAFF.

The chain has TRBV11-1 and TRBJ1-1, with unresolved D. Germline CDR1 SGHAT, CDR2 FQDESV (reference sequence). V gave up 1 base and J gave up 7 bases, with 10 bases separating them. This CDR3 contains 13 residues. The CDR3 DNA is TGTGCCAGCAGCTTAGGGCCGGTCCTTGAAGCTTTCTTT. This encodes CASSLGPVLEAFF.

V is TRBV4-3 and J is TRBJ2-2; D might be TRBD1 (6 bases). The CDR3 spans 16 residues. Trimming left V 3 bases short and J 2 bases short, with 13 bases between. From germline, CDR1 is LGHNA and CDR2 YSLEER. This chain's CDR3 is CASSQQTGTNTGELFF. CDR3 bases: TGCGCCAGCAGCCAGCAGACAGGAACCAACACCGGGGAGCTGTTTTTT.

In its sample, this clonotype was seen a few times. The chain carries TRBV6-5 and TRBJ2-1; D not certain. V gave up 4 bases and J gave up 4 bases, with 17 bases separating them. The germline gives CDR1 MNHEY, CDR2 SVGAGI. This CDR3 has 16 residues. CDR3 DNA sequence: TGTGCCAGCAGTTCCCGACTGGTACAGAAGTACAATGAGCAGTTCTTC. Protein: CASSSRLVQKYNEQFF.

There are a few counts of this clonotype. The chain recombines TRBV7-3 with TRBJ2-1, with D possibly TRBD2 on 5 matching bases. Germline V gene data show CDR1 as SGHTA and CDR2 as FQGTGA. The CDR3 is 13 amino acids. The V and J ends lost 1 base and 7 bases respectively, with 8 bases between them. This CDR3 reads CASSLRRGNEQFF. As DNA, the CDR3 is TGTGCCAGCAGCTTAAGGCGCGGGAATGAGCAGTTCTTC. The full variable domain, completed using reference TRBV7-3 and TRBJ2-1, is GAGVSQTPSNKVTEKGKYVELRCDPISGHTALYWYRQSLGQGPEFLIYFQGTGAADDSGLPNDRFFAVRPEGSVSTLKIQRTERGDSAVYLCASSLRRGNEQFFGPGTRLTVL.